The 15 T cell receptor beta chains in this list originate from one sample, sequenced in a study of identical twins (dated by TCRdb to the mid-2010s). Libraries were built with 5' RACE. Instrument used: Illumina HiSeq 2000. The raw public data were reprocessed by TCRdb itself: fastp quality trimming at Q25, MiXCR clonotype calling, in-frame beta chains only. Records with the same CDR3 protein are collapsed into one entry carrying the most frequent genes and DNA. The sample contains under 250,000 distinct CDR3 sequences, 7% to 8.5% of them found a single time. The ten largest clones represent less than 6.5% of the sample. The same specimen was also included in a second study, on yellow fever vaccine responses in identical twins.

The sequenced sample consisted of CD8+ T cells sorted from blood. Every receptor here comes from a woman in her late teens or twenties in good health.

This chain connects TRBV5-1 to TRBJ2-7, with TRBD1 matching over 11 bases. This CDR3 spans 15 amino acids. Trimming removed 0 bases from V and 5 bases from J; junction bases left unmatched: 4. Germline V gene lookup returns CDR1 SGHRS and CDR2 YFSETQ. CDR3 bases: TGCGCCAGCAGCTTGGGGACAGGGGGCTGGGACGAGCAGTACGTC. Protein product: CASSLGTGGWDEQYV.

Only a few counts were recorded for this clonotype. The CDR3 region has the DNA TGTGCCACCAGTGACCCCACCTTAGGGCCCGGGGAGCTGTTTTTT. Protein sequence: CATSDPTLGPGELFF. V and J are TRBV24-1 and TRBJ2-2; D not resolved. The length of the CDR3 is 15 residues. V lost 4 bases to trimming and J lost 6 bases, with 14 bases between them. Germline V gene data show CDR1 as KGHDR and CDR2 as SFDVKD.

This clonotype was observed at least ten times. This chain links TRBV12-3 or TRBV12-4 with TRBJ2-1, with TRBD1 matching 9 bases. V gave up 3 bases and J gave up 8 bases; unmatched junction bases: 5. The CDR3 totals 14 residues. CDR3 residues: CASSFTGQGYEQFF. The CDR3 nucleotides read TGTGCCAGCAGTTTTACGGGACAGGGTTATGAGCAGTTCTTC.

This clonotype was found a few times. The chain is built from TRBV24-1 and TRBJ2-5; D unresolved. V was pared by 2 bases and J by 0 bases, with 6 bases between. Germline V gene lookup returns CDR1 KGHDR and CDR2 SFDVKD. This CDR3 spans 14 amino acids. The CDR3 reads CATSDYKYQETQYF. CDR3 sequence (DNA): TGTGCCACCAGTGATTACAAGTACCAAGAGACCCAGTACTTC.

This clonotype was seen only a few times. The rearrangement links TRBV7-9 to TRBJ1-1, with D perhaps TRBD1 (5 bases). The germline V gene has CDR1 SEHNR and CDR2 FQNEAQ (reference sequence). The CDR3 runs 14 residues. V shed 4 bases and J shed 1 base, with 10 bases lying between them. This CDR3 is CASSSSRGNTEAFF. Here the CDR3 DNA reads TGTGCCAGCAGCTCCTCGAGGGGGAACACTGAAGCTTTCTTT.

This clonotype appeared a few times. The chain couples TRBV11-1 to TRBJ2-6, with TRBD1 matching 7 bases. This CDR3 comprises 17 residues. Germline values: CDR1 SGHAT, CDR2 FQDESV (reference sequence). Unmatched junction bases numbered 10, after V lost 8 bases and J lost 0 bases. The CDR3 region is CASLGDRVSSGANVLTF. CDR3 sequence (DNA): TGTGCCAGCCTCGGGGACAGAGTAAGCTCTGGGGCCAACGTCCTGACTTTC.

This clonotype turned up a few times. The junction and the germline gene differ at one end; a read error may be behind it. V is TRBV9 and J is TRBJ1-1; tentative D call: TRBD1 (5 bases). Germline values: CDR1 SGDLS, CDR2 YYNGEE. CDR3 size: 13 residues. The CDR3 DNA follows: TGTGCCAGCAGCGTAGTGGACATCACTGAAGTTTTCTTT. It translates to CASSVVDITEVFF.

CDR3 nucleotide sequence: TGCAGTGCTAGAGGGGACAGGGACTATGGCTACACCTTC. Protein product: CSARGDRDYGYTF. The rearrangement links TRBV20-1 to TRBJ1-2; 9 bases are a match to TRBD1. The V gene's germline CDR1 is DFQATT and CDR2 SNEGSKA (reference sequence). V lost 1 base, J lost 3 bases, and 0 bases stayed unmatched. The CDR3 runs to 13 residues.

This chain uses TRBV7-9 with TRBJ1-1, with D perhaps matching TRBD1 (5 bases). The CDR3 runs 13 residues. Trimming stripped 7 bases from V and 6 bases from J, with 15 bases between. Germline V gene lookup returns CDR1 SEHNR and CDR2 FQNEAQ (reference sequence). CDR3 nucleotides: TGTGCCAGCATCCCCCAGGGTTCGGCTGAAGCTTTCTTT. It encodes CASIPQGSAEAFF. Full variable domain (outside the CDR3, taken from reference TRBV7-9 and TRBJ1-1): DTGVSQNPRHKITKRGQNVTFRCDPISEHNRLYWYRQTLGQGPEFLTYFQNEAQLEKSRLLSDRFSAERPKGSFSTLEIQRTEQGDSAMYLCASIPQGSAEAFFGQGTRLTVV.

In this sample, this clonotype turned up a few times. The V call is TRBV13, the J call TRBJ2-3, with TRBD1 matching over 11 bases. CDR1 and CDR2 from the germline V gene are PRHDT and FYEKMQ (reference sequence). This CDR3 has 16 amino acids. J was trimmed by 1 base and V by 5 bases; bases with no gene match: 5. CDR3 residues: CASSPRTGGGTDTQYF. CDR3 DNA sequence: TGTGCCAGCAGCCCCCGGACAGGGGGCGGCACAGATACGCAGTATTTT.

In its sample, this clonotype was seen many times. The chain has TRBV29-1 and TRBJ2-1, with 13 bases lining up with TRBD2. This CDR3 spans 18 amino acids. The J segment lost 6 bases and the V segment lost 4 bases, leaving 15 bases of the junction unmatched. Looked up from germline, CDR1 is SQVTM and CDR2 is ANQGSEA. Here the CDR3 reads CSVVGRGLAGVEVNEQFF. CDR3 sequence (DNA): TGCAGCGTTGTGGGCAGAGGACTAGCGGGAGTGGAGGTCAATGAGCAGTTCTTC.

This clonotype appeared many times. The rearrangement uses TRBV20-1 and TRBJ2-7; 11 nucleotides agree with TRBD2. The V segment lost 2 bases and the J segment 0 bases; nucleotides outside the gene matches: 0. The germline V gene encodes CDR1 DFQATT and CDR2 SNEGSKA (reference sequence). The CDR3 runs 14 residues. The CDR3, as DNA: TGCAGTGCTAGAACTAGCGGGAGCTCCTACGAGCAGTACTTC. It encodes CSARTSGSSYEQYF.

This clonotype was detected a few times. The CDR3 sequence is CATSDIAGSFYNEQFF. In nucleotides, the CDR3 is TGTGCCACCAGTGACATCGCAGGGAGCTTTTACAATGAGCAGTTCTTC. The V gene is TRBV24-1, the J gene TRBJ2-1, with D possibly being TRBD1 or TRBD2 (5 bases each). The CDR3 is 16 amino acids. Trimming stripped 4 bases from V and 4 bases from J, with 16 bases between. Looked up from germline, CDR1 is KGHDR and CDR2 is SFDVKD.

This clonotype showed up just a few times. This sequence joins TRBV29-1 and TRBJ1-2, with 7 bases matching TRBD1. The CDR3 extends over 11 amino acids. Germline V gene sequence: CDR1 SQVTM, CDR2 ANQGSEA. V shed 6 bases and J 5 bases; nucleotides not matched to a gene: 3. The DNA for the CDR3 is TGCAGCGTAGGGGACAGATATGGCTACACCTTC. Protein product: CSVGDRYGYTF.

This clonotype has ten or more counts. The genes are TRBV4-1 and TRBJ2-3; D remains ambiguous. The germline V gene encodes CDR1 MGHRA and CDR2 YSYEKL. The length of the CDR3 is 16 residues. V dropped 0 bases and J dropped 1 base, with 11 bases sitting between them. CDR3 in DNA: TGCGCCAGCAGCCAAGAAGGAGTCACTGGCACAGATACGCAGTATTTT. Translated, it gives CASSQEGVTGTDTQYF.